Listed below are T cell receptor beta chains from one sample, sequenced in a study of OX40 agonist ivuxolimab in advanced cancers. The data were produced by immunoSEQ multiplex PCR, yet TCRdb's version contains in-frame clones alone and is incomplete. The table shows more than 85,000 clones, with around 85% occurring only once. The material was CD4+ or CD8+ T cells sorted from blood, obtained in a trial of the OX40 agonist ivuxolimab. Receptors originate from an adult with an advanced solid tumor such as melanoma, head and neck, liver or kidney cancer. The CDR3 runs from the conserved cysteine through the conserved F or W. Fields, in order: CDR3 protein, CDR3 DNA, V gene, clone size, J gene, D gene. A D gene is named only where the DNA matches it firmly. Clone size is stated in some rows and not others, as once, few, many or a class when expanded.

cdr3_aa: CATGYSTDTQYF
cdr3_nt: TGTGCCACCGGTTACTCTACAGATACGCAGTATTTT
v_call: TRBV10-3
clone_size: NA
j_call: TRBJ2-3
d_call: NA

cdr3_aa: CASSSGGFDNEQFF
cdr3_nt: TGTGCCAGCAGCTCAGGGGGTTTCGACAATGAGCAGTTCTTC
v_call: TRBV11-3
clone_size: few
j_call: TRBJ2-1
d_call: TRBD1

cdr3_aa: CASSVGTSGSNEQFF
cdr3_nt: TGTGCCAGCAGCGTTGGGACTAGCGGGAGCAATGAGCAGTTCTTC
v_call: TRBV9
clone_size: NA
j_call: TRBJ2-1
d_call: TRBD2

cdr3_aa: CASSQNPRLSAPKSDTEAFF
cdr3_nt: TGCGCCAGCAGCCAAAACCCAAGATTATCCGCTCCCAAATCGGACACTGAAGCTTTCTTT
v_call: TRBV23-1
clone_size: NA
j_call: TRBJ1-1
d_call: NA

cdr3_aa: CASSKARDRPTCRAEAFF
cdr3_nt: TGTGCCAGCAGCAAAGCGCGGGACAGGCCAACCTGTAGGGCTGAAGCTTTCTTT
v_call: TRBV21-1
clone_size: once
j_call: TRBJ1-1
d_call: NA

cdr3_aa: CASSDTGANTGELFF
cdr3_nt: TGTGCCAGCAGCGATACAGGGGCGAACACCGGGGAGCTGTTTTTT
v_call: TRBV5-6
clone_size: once
j_call: TRBJ2-2
d_call: TRBD1

cdr3_aa: CASSLGREVAKNIQYF
cdr3_nt: TGCGCCAGCAGCTTGGGGCGGGAGGTGGCCAAAAACATTCAGTACTTC
v_call: TRBV5-1
clone_size: once
j_call: TRBJ2-4
d_call: TRBD2

cdr3_aa: CASSSLGGFYGYTF
cdr3_nt: TGTGCCAGCAGTTCGCTTGGGGGATTCTATGGCTACACCTTC
v_call: TRBV27
clone_size: once
j_call: TRBJ1-2
d_call: NA

cdr3_aa: CASTVIPQGGGKNIQYF
cdr3_nt: TGTGCCAGCACCGTAATCCCACAGGGTGGGGGCAAAAACATTCAGTACTTC
v_call: TRBV28
clone_size: NA
j_call: TRBJ2-4
d_call: NA

cdr3_aa: CATALADYNEQFF
cdr3_nt: TGTGCCACCGCCCTAGCGGACTACAATGAGCAGTTCTTC
v_call: TRBV10-3
clone_size: NA
j_call: TRBJ2-1
d_call: TRBD2

cdr3_aa: CASSLGPSTKEKLFF
cdr3_nt: TGTGCCAGCAGCTTAGGACCGTCAACGAAGGAAAAACTGTTTTTT
v_call: TRBV11-2
clone_size: NA
j_call: TRBJ1-4
d_call: NA

cdr3_aa: CASSQDGGGRALEQYF
cdr3_nt: TGTGCCAGCAGCCAAGATGGAGGCGGGAGGGCCTTAGAGCAGTACTTC
v_call: TRBV4-2
clone_size: few
j_call: TRBJ2-7
d_call: TRBD2

cdr3_aa: CASSPSQGTTEKLFF
cdr3_nt: TGTGCCAGCTCACCATCACAGGGCACCACGGAAAAACTGTTTTTT
v_call: TRBV18
clone_size: NA
j_call: TRBJ1-4
d_call: NA

cdr3_aa: CASSLHQEAGGYTF
cdr3_nt: TGTGCCAGCAGTTTACACCAGGAAGCAGGGGGCTACACCTTC
v_call: TRBV28
clone_size: NA
j_call: TRBJ1-2
d_call: NA

cdr3_aa: CASSSGLGGGAEFF
cdr3_nt: TGTGCCAGCAGCTCCGGACTAGGCGGGGGGGCAGAGTTCTTC
v_call: TRBV5-4
clone_size: NA
j_call: TRBJ2-1
d_call: TRBD2

cdr3_aa: CASSLWGLKQYGYTF
cdr3_nt: TGTGCCAGCAGTTTATGGGGGCTGAAACAATATGGCTACACCTTC
v_call: TRBV28
clone_size: NA
j_call: TRBJ1-2
d_call: NA

cdr3_aa: CASCRAGGSYEQYF
cdr3_nt: TGTGCCAGCTGCAGGGCAGGGGGCTCCTACGAGCAGTACTTC
v_call: TRBV28
clone_size: NA
j_call: TRBJ2-7
d_call: TRBD1

cdr3_aa: CATAGGGSFVEQFF
cdr3_nt: TGTGCCACGGCGGGGGGCGGGAGCTTCGTCGAGCAGTTCTTC
v_call: TRBV15
clone_size: NA
j_call: TRBJ2-1
d_call: TRBD2

cdr3_aa: CASRLRQGPYNEQFF
cdr3_nt: TGTGCCAGCAGACTTAGACAGGGCCCTTACAATGAGCAGTTCTTC
v_call: TRBV6-5
clone_size: NA
j_call: TRBJ2-1
d_call: TRBD1

cdr3_aa: CASSLGQAGEAFF
cdr3_nt: TGCGCCAGCAGCCTAGGACAGGCGGGTGAAGCTTTCTTT
v_call: TRBV5-1
clone_size: few
j_call: TRBJ1-1
d_call: TRBD1

cdr3_aa: CASSLRGQGSGGANVLTF
cdr3_nt: TGCGCCAGCAGCCTCAGAGGGCAGGGTAGCGGTGGGGCCAACGTCCTGACTTTC
v_call: TRBV4-3
clone_size: NA
j_call: TRBJ2-6
d_call: NA

cdr3_aa: CASSGRHTDTQYF
cdr3_nt: TGTGCCAGCTCAGGACGACACACAGATACGCAGTATTTT
v_call: TRBV18
clone_size: NA
j_call: TRBJ2-3
d_call: NA

cdr3_aa: CASSTYVLGEQFF
cdr3_nt: TGTGCCAGCAGCACCTACGTCCTCGGCGAGCAGTTCTTC
v_call: TRBV7-2
clone_size: few
j_call: TRBJ2-1
d_call: NA

cdr3_aa: CASSRGLMNTEAFF
cdr3_nt: TGCGCCAGCAGCCGGGGACTTATGAACACTGAAGCTTTCTTT
v_call: TRBV5-1
clone_size: NA
j_call: TRBJ1-1
d_call: NA

cdr3_aa: CASSVGGEQFF
cdr3_nt: TGTGCCAGCAGCGTAGGGGGTGAGCAGTTCTTC
v_call: TRBV9
clone_size: NA
j_call: TRBJ2-1
d_call: NA

cdr3_aa: CASSPSAGGCNEQFF
cdr3_nt: TGTGCCAGCAGTCCTTCAGCGGGAGGGTGCAATGAGCAGTTCTTC
v_call: TRBV27
clone_size: once
j_call: TRBJ2-1
d_call: TRBD2

cdr3_aa: CASSWDRTYEQYF
cdr3_nt: TGTGCCAGCAGTTGGGACAGAACCTACGAGCAGTACTTC
v_call: TRBV6-5
clone_size: NA
j_call: TRBJ2-7
d_call: TRBD1

cdr3_aa: CASRSSGQGFSPSSYEQYF
cdr3_nt: TGCGCCAGCCGCTCCAGTGGACAGGGTTTTTCCCCCAGCTCCTACGAGCAGTACTTC
v_call: TRBV5-1
clone_size: NA
j_call: TRBJ2-7
d_call: TRBD1

cdr3_aa: CASTLGGSGNTIYF
cdr3_nt: TGTGCCAGCACCCTAGGGGGCTCTGGAAACACCATATATTTT
v_call: TRBV11-2
clone_size: NA
j_call: TRBJ1-3
d_call: NA

cdr3_aa: CASSVGGRDSNQPQHF
cdr3_nt: TGTGCCAGCAGCGTAGGGGGCAGGGATAGCAATCAGCCCCAGCATTTT
v_call: TRBV9
clone_size: once
j_call: TRBJ1-5
d_call: NA

cdr3_aa: CASSPRRTGDVESYGYTF
cdr3_nt: TGTGCCAGCAGTCCACGAAGAACAGGGGACGTAGAATCCTATGGCTACACCTTC
v_call: TRBV27
clone_size: once
j_call: TRBJ1-2
d_call: TRBD1

cdr3_aa: CAISPEVGLAGGNGELFF
cdr3_nt: TGTGCCATCAGTCCCGAAGTTGGATTAGCGGGAGGTAACGGGGAGCTGTTTTTT
v_call: TRBV10-3
clone_size: NA
j_call: TRBJ2-2
d_call: TRBD2

cdr3_aa: CASSLEQGAYGYTF
cdr3_nt: TGTGCCAGCAGCTTGGAACAGGGGGCTTATGGCTACACCTTC
v_call: TRBV5-6
clone_size: NA
j_call: TRBJ1-2
d_call: TRBD1

cdr3_aa: CASSEDNYGYTF
cdr3_nt: TGTGCCAGCAGTGAAGACAACTATGGCTACACCTTC
v_call: TRBV2
clone_size: NA
j_call: TRBJ1-2
d_call: NA

cdr3_aa: CASSRSRNQETQYF
cdr3_nt: TGTGCCAGCAGCCGGTCGCGCAACCAAGAGACCCAGTACTTC
v_call: TRBV14
clone_size: few
j_call: TRBJ2-5
d_call: NA

cdr3_aa: CASSPWGGVNSPLHF
cdr3_nt: TGTGCCAGCAGCCCCTGGGGAGGGGTCAATTCACCCCTCCACTTT
v_call: TRBV11-2
clone_size: NA
j_call: TRBJ1-6
d_call: NA